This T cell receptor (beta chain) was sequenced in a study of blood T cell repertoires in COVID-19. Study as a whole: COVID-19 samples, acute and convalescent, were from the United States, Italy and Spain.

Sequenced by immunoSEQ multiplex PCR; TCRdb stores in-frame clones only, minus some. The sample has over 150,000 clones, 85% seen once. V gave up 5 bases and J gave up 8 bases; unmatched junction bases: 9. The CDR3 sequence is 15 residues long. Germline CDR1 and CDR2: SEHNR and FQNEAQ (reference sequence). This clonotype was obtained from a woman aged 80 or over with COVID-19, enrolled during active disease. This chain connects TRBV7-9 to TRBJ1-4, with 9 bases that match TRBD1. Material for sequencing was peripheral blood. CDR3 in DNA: TGTGCCAGCAGCCCTACCGGGACAGGGAGGGAAAAACTGTTTTTT. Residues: CASSPTGTGREKLFF.